One and the same sample provided the 24 T cell receptor beta chains below, sequenced in a study of blood T cell repertoires in COVID-19. The table came from immunoSEQ multiplex PCR; TCRdb's copy has only in-frame clones and leaves some out. The repertoire holds roughly 200,000 clones, with roughly 84% as singletons. The sample taken for sequencing was PBMCs or T cells enriched from blood (not recorded which). Receptors were obtained from a woman aged 25 to 39 who had been exposed to COVID-19.

The rearrangement joins TRBV29-1 to TRBJ2-1, with 8 nucleotides matching TRBD2. The CDR3 covers 15 residues. From germline, CDR1 is SQVTM and CDR2 ANQGSEA. V dropped 7 bases and J dropped 0; count of bases not matched to a gene: 8. CDR3 bases: TGCAGCGCAACGGGACTAGAGAGCTCCTACAATGAGCAGTTCTTC. This translates into CSATGLESSYNEQFF.

This clone was picked up a small number of times. This sequence joins TRBV4-3 and TRBJ2-7; TRBD1 is a possible D gene (6 bases). The germline V gene has CDR1 LGHNA and CDR2 YSLEER. V lost 1 base, J lost 2 bases, and 24 bases lay in between. The CDR3 contains 19 residues. CDR3: CASSQVAFSDSEYTYEQYF. CDR3 nucleotide sequence: TGCGCCAGCAGCCAAGTCGCGTTTTCGGACAGCGAGTACACCTACGAGCAGTACTTC.

The V gene is TRBV12-3 or TRBV12-4, the J gene TRBJ2-5; D might be TRBD2 (5 bases). Deletions cut 2 bases from V and 4 bases from J, with 8 bases between. The CDR3 length is 13 residues. CDR3: CASSLRGPETQYF. For the CDR3, the DNA is TGTGCCAGCAGTTTACGCGGGCCAGAGACCCAGTACTTC.

This clone was recorded only once. The chain employs TRBV9 and TRBJ1-5; 7 nucleotides match TRBD1. The ends lost 0 bases at V and 7 bases at J; junction bases unmatched: 7. The CDR3 is made up of 15 amino acids. CDR1 is SGDLS, CDR2 YYNGEE, per germline. CDR3 sequence (DNA): TGTGCCAGCAGCGTAGGCAGGGGGACTGGGCAGCCCCAGCATTTT. Encoded protein: CASSVGRGTGQPQHF.

This clone was seen a few times. The gene calls are TRBV7-9 and TRBJ1-2; possibly TRBD1 for D (5 bases). The germline gives CDR1 SEHNR, CDR2 FQNEAQ (reference sequence). V was pared by 5 bases and J by 5 bases, with 18 bases between. This CDR3 is 15 amino acids long. CDR3 sequence reads: CASSPAVREVYGYTF. CDR3 DNA sequence: TGTGCCAGCAGCCCGGCGGTCAGGGAGGTTTATGGCTACACCTTC. The whole variable domain, filled in from reference TRBV7-9 and TRBJ1-2, reads DTGVSQNPRHKITKRGQNVTFRCDPISEHNRLYWYRQTLGQGPEFLTYFQNEAQLEKSRLLSDRFSAERPKGSFSTLEIQRTEQGDSAMYLCASSPAVREVYGYTFGSGTRLTVV.

V gene TRBV7-3 combines with J gene TRBJ2-6; a possible D gene is TRBD1 (5 bases). V shed 1 base and J shed 0 bases, with 10 bases lying between them. CDR3 length: 17 amino acids. The germline V gene encodes CDR1 SGHTA and CDR2 FQGTGA. The CDR3 loop reads CASSLRARVSGANVLTF. For the CDR3, the DNA is TGTGCCAGCAGCTTAAGGGCCAGGGTCTCTGGGGCCAACGTCCTGACTTTC. Supplemented by reference TRBV7-3 and TRBJ2-6, the full variable domain reads GAGVSQTPSNKVTEKGKYVELRCDPISGHTALYWYRQSLGQGPEFLIYFQGTGAADDSGLPNDRFFAVRPEGSVSTLKIQRTERGDSAVYLCASSLRARVSGANVLTFGAGSRLTVL.

The count of this clone is one. The rearrangement links TRBV2 to TRBJ2-1, with no clear D. CDR1 is SNHLY, CDR2 FYNNEI, per germline. The V and J ends lost 0 bases and 10 bases respectively, with 10 bases between them. CDR3 length: 13 residues. The CDR3 coding sequence is TGTGCCAGCAGTGAAGCCCGGGTCCTCGAGCAGTTCTTC. Protein sequence: CASSEARVLEQFF.

The gene calls are TRBV20-1 and TRBJ2-7, with 7 bases aligning to TRBD2. The J segment lost 7 bases and the V segment lost 3 bases, leaving 6 bases of the junction unmatched. The CDR3 runs 12 residues. The germline gives CDR1 DFQATT, CDR2 SNEGSKA (reference sequence). CDR3 protein: CSASGRVGEQYF. Written as DNA, the CDR3 is TGCAGTGCTAGTGGGAGGGTGGGTGAGCAGTACTTC.

The sample holds a few counts of this clone. The chain's CDR3 is CASSHRQGANTGELFF. The CDR3 nucleotides are TGTGCCAGCAGCCACCGACAGGGGGCGAACACCGGGGAGCTGTTTTTT. The chain carries TRBV3-1 (or the pseudogene TRBV3-2) and TRBJ2-2; TRBD1 matches at 9 bases. Trimming cost V 3 bases and J 0 bases; bases outside gene matches: 2. CDR1 and CDR2 (germline): LGHDT, YNNKEL (reference sequence). The CDR3 length is 16 residues.

This rearrangement joins TRBV7-2 to TRBJ1-5, with D hard to call. The CDR3 contains 14 residues. Trimming left V 6 bases short and J 0 bases short, with 9 bases between. Germline values: CDR1 SGHTA, CDR2 FQGNSA. CDR3 DNA sequence: TGTGCCAGCAGTCCAACCTATAGCAATCAGCCCCAGCATTTT. Residues: CASSPTYSNQPQHF.

V gene TRBV10-1 combines with J gene TRBJ1-2; the match to TRBD1 covers 11 bases. Trimming cost V 6 bases and J 4 bases; bases outside gene matches: 1. CDR1 and CDR2 (germline): WNHNN, SYGVQD (reference sequence). The CDR3 contains 13 residues. In nucleotides, the CDR3 is TGCGCCAGCAGCGGGACAGGGGGCTATGGCTACACCTTC. As protein: CASSGTGGYGYTF.

This chain uses TRBV6-5 with TRBJ2-4; 8 bases line up with TRBD1. CDR1 and CDR2 (germline): MNHEY, SVGAGI. The CDR3 totals 15 residues. V shed 6 bases, J shed 2 bases, and the junction held 6 bases outside the gene matches. In nucleotides, the CDR3 is TGTGCCAGCAGCTACAGGGGGATGACCAAAAACATTCAGTACTTC. Amino acids: CASSYRGMTKNIQYF.

This clone came up once. The chain is built from TRBV6-5 and TRBJ1-1, with no clear D. The CDR3 spans 13 residues. The germline V and J ends were trimmed by 6 bases and 4 bases, with 12 bases remaining between them. Per the germline V gene, CDR1 is MNHEY and CDR2 is SVGAGI. Written as DNA, the CDR3 is TGTGCCAGCAGACGCCGAGAGGGCACTGAAGCTTTCTTT. It codes for CASRRREGTEAFF.

This chain joins TRBV13 and TRBJ1-3; D call uncertain. This CDR3 region has 15 residues. The ends were cut back, 0 bases at V and 2 bases at J, with 8 bases in the middle. Germline lookup yields CDR1 PRHDT and CDR2 FYEKMQ (reference sequence). CDR3: CASSLGQTTGNTIYF. DNA of the CDR3: TGTGCCAGCAGCTTAGGACAGACTACTGGAAACACCATATATTTT.

V is TRBV3-1 (or the pseudogene TRBV3-2) and J is TRBJ1-1, with D unresolved. The CDR3 covers 18 residues. Deletions cut 0 bases from V and 0 bases from J, with 17 bases between. The germline gives CDR1 LGHDT, CDR2 YNNKEL (reference sequence). The CDR3 region is CASSQDPGLIEMNTEAFF. The CDR3 DNA is TGTGCCAGCAGCCAAGATCCCGGACTTATCGAAATGAACACTGAAGCTTTCTTT.

The rearrangement joins TRBV6-1 to TRBJ1-2, with a tentative D call TRBD1 (6 bases). In germline, CDR1 is MNHNS, CDR2 SASEGT. V lost 2 bases, J lost 5 bases, and 12 bases lay in between. The CDR3 loop spans 14 amino acids. DNA for the CDR3: TGTGCCAGCAGTGAATACGGCAGGGGATATGGCTACACCTTC. Its translation is CASSEYGRGYGYTF.

The chain couples TRBV19 to TRBJ2-7, with TRBD1 matching 8 bases. The germline V gene encodes CDR1 LNHDA and CDR2 SQIVND (reference sequence). This CDR3 is 15 amino acids long. The ends lost 6 bases at V and 7 bases at J; junction bases unmatched: 14. The CDR3 coding sequence is TGTGCCAGTAGCGAAGGACAGGGTCCGTTCGGGGAGCAGTACTTC. Translated, it gives CASSEGQGPFGEQYF. Full variable domain (missing parts from reference TRBV19 and TRBJ2-7): DGGITQSPKYLFRKEGQNVTLSCEQNLNHDAMYWYRQDPGQGLRLIYYSQIVNDFQKGDIAEGYSVSREKKESFPLTVTSAQKNPTAFYLCASSEGQGPFGEQYFGPGTRLTVT.

The chain combines TRBV6-5 with TRBJ1-1, with D unresolved. This CDR3 spans 13 amino acids. The germline V gene encodes CDR1 MNHEY and CDR2 SVGAGI. V lost 6 bases, J lost 6 bases, and 14 bases lay in between. DNA for the CDR3: TGTGCCAGCAGCCGGGAAATAATCGCTGAAGCTTTCTTT. This encodes CASSREIIAEAFF.

This clone has only one observation. This sequence joins TRBV5-4 and TRBJ2-7; D is ambiguous. Germline CDR1 is SGHNT and CDR2 is YYREEE (reference sequence). V lost 0 bases and J 3 bases, leaving 7 bases between the germline ends. This CDR3 contains 13 residues. This CDR3 reads CASSLVGLYEQYF. The CDR3 DNA is TGTGCCAGCAGCTTGGTCGGTCTCTACGAGCAGTACTTC.

This rearrangement joins TRBV27 to TRBJ1-1; 8 positions match TRBD1. J was trimmed by 0 bases and V by 8 bases; bases with no gene match: 11. This CDR3 is 16 amino acids long. The germline gives CDR1 MNHEY, CDR2 SMNVEV (reference sequence). This CDR3 is CASAIQGAYLNTEAFF. The CDR3 region has the DNA TGTGCCAGCGCGATCCAGGGGGCCTATTTGAACACTGAAGCTTTCTTT.

The gene calls are TRBV10-2 and TRBJ2-7; 8 bases line up with TRBD1. Germline trimming cut 6 bases from V and 3 bases from J; bases unmatched to any gene: 4. Germline lookup yields CDR1 WSHSY and CDR2 SAAADI. CDR3 length: 13 residues. In DNA, the CDR3 is TGCGCCAGCAGCAGGGGGCGATTCTACGAGCAGTACTTC. This translates into CASSRGRFYEQYF.

The chain couples TRBV4-1 to TRBJ2-1; 9 nucleotides line up with TRBD1. The J segment lost 6 bases and the V segment lost 2 bases, leaving 11 bases of the junction unmatched. Germline values: CDR1 MGHRA, CDR2 YSYEKL. This CDR3 contains 17 residues. CDR3 bases: TGCGCCAGCAGCCAACGAACCGGGACAGGGTTTAGCAATGAGCAGTTCTTC. It is translated as CASSQRTGTGFSNEQFF.

The chain links TRBV30 to TRBJ2-1, with D possibly matching TRBD1 (5 bases). The CDR3 spans 15 residues. CDR1 is GTSNPN and CDR2 is SVGIG in the germline V gene (reference sequence). V was shortened by 1 base and J by 0 bases, with 10 bases between the two germline ends. The CDR3: CAWSGRTSSYNEQFF. CDR3 sequence (DNA): TGTGCCTGGAGTGGGCGGACATCCTCCTACAATGAGCAGTTCTTC.

The chain uses TRBV6-5 and TRBJ1-1; 8 bases align to TRBD1. Trimming removed 2 bases from V and 4 bases from J; junction bases left unmatched: 9. This CDR3 spans 16 amino acids. In germline, CDR1 is MNHEY, CDR2 SVGAGI. CDR3 nucleotide sequence: TGTGCCAGCAGTTACCCAGGGGGCGATGGGGTCACTGAAGCTTTCTTT. This encodes CASSYPGGDGVTEAFF.